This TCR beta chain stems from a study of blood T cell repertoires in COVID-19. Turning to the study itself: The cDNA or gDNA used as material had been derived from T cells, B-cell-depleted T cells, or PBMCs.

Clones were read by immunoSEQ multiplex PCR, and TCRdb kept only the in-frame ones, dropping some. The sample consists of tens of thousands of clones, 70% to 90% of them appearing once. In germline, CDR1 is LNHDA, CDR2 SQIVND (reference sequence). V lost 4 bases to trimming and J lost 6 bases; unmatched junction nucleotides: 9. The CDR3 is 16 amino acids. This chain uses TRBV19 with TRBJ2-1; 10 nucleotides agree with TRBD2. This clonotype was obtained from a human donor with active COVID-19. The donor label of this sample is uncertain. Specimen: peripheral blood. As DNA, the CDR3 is TGTGCCAGTAGTAGATCCGGGACTAGCGTAGTCAATGAGCAGTTCTTC. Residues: CASSRSGTSVVNEQFF.